The text below deals with one TCR beta chain. Its antigen is not known. The listed genes are named as in mouse. Read coverage stops 1 residue before the CDR3 terminus; the germline J gene supplies the remainder. Time point of the sample: mouse harvest day 7 after allogeneic transplant. The graft held 10^6 splenic CD5+ T cells and 10^7 T-cell-depleted bone marrow cells. The data were taken from a study of tissue T cells after allogeneic stem cell transplantation. Trimming removed 6 bases at V and 5 bases at J, with 12 bases between. Germline CDR1 is NSHNY and CDR2 is SYGAGN. This CDR3 contains 13 residues. General study results and limits: Limitations included a small, clinically heterogeneous cohort and limited sampling depth. Alloreactivity or antigen specificity of tissue TCRs was not determined; some clones might be host cells.

Measured with immunoSEQ multiplex PCR; TCRdb has only the in-frame clones, and not every one. The sample lists roughly 1,800 clones, about half occurring once. The V call is TRBV13-1, the J call TRBJ2-1; perhaps TRBD1 as D (6 bases). The sample consisted of spleen. This receptor was taken from a female BALB/c mouse given C57BL/6 T cells with graft-versus-host disease after an allogeneic hematopoietic cell transplant. The CDR3 loop reads CASNRGKDAEQFF. CDR3 bases read: TGTGCCAGCAATAGGGGGAAGGATGCTGAGCAGTTC.